A single sample gave rise to the 5 T cell receptor beta chains below, sequenced in a study of T cells after yellow fever vaccination. One entry per CDR3 protein, called by TCRdb with MiXCR from the 5' RACE reads. The sample records 120,000 or so distinct CDR3 sequences, around 15% being singletons. Sequenced material: CD8+ T cells sorted from PBMCs, taken 5 days after the yellow fever booster vaccination. Receptors were obtained from a young man who received the YFV17D yellow fever vaccine.

This rearrangement joins TRBV12-5 to TRBJ2-1, with D perhaps TRBD1 (6 bases). Germline assignment: CDR1 LGHNT and CDR2 FRNRAP. The CDR3 has 14 residues. V was pared by 9 bases and J by 0 bases, with 12 bases between. CDR3 in amino acids: CASPRGFSYNEQFF. CDR3 in DNA: TGTGCTAGCCCTAGGGGGTTCTCCTACAATGAGCAGTTCTTC.

This chain connects TRBV4-2 to TRBJ1-5; no definite D call. Germline CDR1 reads LGHNA; CDR2 reads YNFKEQ. The CDR3 is made up of 18 amino acids. The V gene lost 1 base and the J gene lost 2 bases, with 18 bases spanning the gap. As DNA, the CDR3 is TGTGCCAGCAGCCAAGTTTACCCCTTGACGAGGGGCAATCAGCCCCAGCATTTT. The encoded protein is CASSQVYPLTRGNQPQHF.

The chain couples TRBV29-1 to TRBJ2-7; no firm D call. Germline V lookup: CDR1 SQVTM, CDR2 ANQGSEA. The CDR3 spans 11 residues. Trimming took 4 bases from V and 3 from J, leaving 7 bases between them. The CDR3 region has the DNA TGCAGCGTTGGGACCGACTACGAGCAGTACTTC. This gives the protein CSVGTDYEQYF.

The CDR3 spells CASSLYGTGVNEQFF. The CDR3 coding sequence is TGCGCCAGCAGCTTGTATGGGACAGGGGTTAATGAGCAGTTCTTC. This chain uses TRBV5-1 with TRBJ2-1; 10 nucleotides line up with TRBD1. J gave up 7 bases and V 1 base, and 5 bases lay outside the gene matches. Germline CDR1 SGHRS, CDR2 YFSETQ. This CDR3 spans 15 amino acids.

V and J are TRBV7-6 and TRBJ2-5; perhaps TRBD2 as D (6 bases). CDR1 is SGHVS and CDR2 is FNYEAQ in the germline V gene. V dropped 5 bases and J dropped 4 bases, with 14 bases sitting between them. This CDR3 comprises 14 residues. The CDR3 DNA is TGTGCCAGCAGCCCGGGCGAGGAGGGAGAGACCCAGTACTTC. Residues: CASSPGEEGETQYF.